This T cell receptor beta chain was recorded in a study of identical twins. This clonotype was recorded at least ten times. TCRdb passed the 5' RACE reads through MiXCR, listing each CDR3 protein once. The table records about 890,000 distinct CDR3 sequences, more than 9% of them present only once. The germline CDR1 and CDR2 sequences are SGHRS and YFSETQ. The CDR3 is 13 residues long. Deletions cut 3 bases from V and 7 bases from J, with 11 bases between. This sample was shared with a second study, whose subject was yellow fever vaccine responses in identical twins.

The chain is built from TRBV5-1 and TRBJ2-1; the D is unclear. The TCR sequence derives from a woman between 18 and 29 years old in good health. The sample comprised PBMCs. The CDR3 sequence is CASSSIQRNEQFF. The CDR3 DNA sequence: TGCGCCAGCAGCTCGATACAGAGGAATGAGCAGTTCTTC. The variable domain in full, completed from reference TRBV5-1 and TRBJ2-1, reads KAGVTQTPRYLIKTRGQQVTLSCSPISGHRSVSWYQQTPGQGLQFLFEYFSETQRNKGNFPGRFSGRQFSNSRSEMNVSTLELGDSALYLCASSSIQRNEQFFGPGTRLTVL.